This TCR beta chain stems from a study of cytomegalovirus exposure and HLA in healthy donors. Findings of the study overall: There were under 200 TCR beta chains listed as cytomegalovirus-associated. In a later analysis, V- and J-gene trimming of beta chains associated with a DCLRE1C missense variant, replicated independently. Roughly uniform sequencing depth across donors was assumed, possibly incorrectly. Immune exposure was documented only through CMV serostatus.

Comments on this clone: Its cognate antigen is unknown.

The PCR had 60 Vbeta and 13 Jbeta primers. Measured with immunoSEQ multiplex PCR; TCRdb has only the in-frame clones, and not every one. Seen in this sample are about 200,000 clones; the ten most common clones hold around 6%. Germline trimming cut 4 bases from V and 6 bases from J; bases unmatched to any gene: 20. The CDR3 runs to 18 residues. Per germline, CDR1 MNHEY and CDR2 SMNVEV (reference sequence). The sample consisted of PBMCs. This TCR was recovered from a man in his thirties or forties in good health and CMV-seronegative. The chain joins TRBV27 to TRBJ1-1, with 7 bases fitting TRBD1. CDR3 protein: CASSSHGTAALPLAEAFF. In nucleotides, the CDR3 is TGTGCCAGCAGTTCCCACGGGACAGCGGCATTACCGTTGGCTGAAGCTTTCTTT.